This T cell receptor (beta chain) is from a study of radiation and T cells in renal cell carcinoma. Using immunoSEQ multiplex PCR, the repertoire was profiled, and TCRdb retains in-frame clones only, with some absent. The repertoire includes 130,000 to 150,000 clones, 75% to 90% of them detected once, and about a sixth sits in the top ten. The germline V and J ends were trimmed by 4 bases and 0 bases, with 19 bases remaining between them. This CDR3 has 18 residues. The germline V gene encodes CDR1 SGHTA and CDR2 FQGTGA. The time point denotes: blood 4 weeks post-SBRT, at nephrectomy. The treatment: 15 Gy SBRT to primary tumor, nephrectomy 4 weeks later. Nephrectomy followed 15 Gy stereotactic body radiation by 4 weeks. For this clone: Its antigen is not known.

Whole-study findings and limits: No pretreatment tumor biopsies were available for baseline clonotypes.

The chain has TRBV7-3 and TRBJ2-1, with D possibly TRBD2 on 6 matching bases. This clonotype originated in a woman aged 45-65 years with renal cell carcinoma. The sequencing here drew on blood, taken from a patient whose treatment included radiotherapy and nephrectomy. The CDR3 sequence is CASSSPSATRDSYNEQFF. CDR3 sequence (DNA): TGTGCCAGCAGCTCCCCTAGCGCTACAAGGGACTCCTACAATGAGCAGTTCTTC.